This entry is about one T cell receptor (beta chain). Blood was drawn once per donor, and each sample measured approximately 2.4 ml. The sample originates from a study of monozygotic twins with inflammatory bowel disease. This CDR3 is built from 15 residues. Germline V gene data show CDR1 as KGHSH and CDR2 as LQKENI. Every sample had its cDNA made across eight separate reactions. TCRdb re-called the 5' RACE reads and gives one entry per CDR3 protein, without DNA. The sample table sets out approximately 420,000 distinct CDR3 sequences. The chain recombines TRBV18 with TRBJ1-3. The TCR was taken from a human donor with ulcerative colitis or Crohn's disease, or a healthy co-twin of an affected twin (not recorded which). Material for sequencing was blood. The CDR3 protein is CASSPLEGPGNTIYF.